This TCR beta chain appears in the sequencing data of a study of OX40 agonist ivuxolimab in advanced cancers. About the research overall: Ivuxolimab, an antibody that agonizes OX40 (CD134), was administered to the patients. Dose-escalation patients were diagnosed with hepatocellular carcinoma, melanoma, renal cell cancer or head and neck cancer.

Sampling times: baseline, cycle 4 day 1, cycle 7 day 1. Germline CDR1 and CDR2: LNHDA and SQIVND (reference sequence). Unmatched junction bases numbered 9, after V lost 7 bases and J lost 4 bases. The CDR3 has 16 residues. TCRdb's copy holds only in-frame clones and misses some; the assay was immunoSEQ multiplex PCR. The profile shows under 35,000 clones, more than 75% of them singletons. Here the sequenced sample was CD4+ or CD8+ T cells sorted from blood, taken in a trial of the OX40 agonist ivuxolimab. V usage is TRBV19 and J usage is TRBJ2-1; 11 nucleotides agree with TRBD2. The sequence was obtained from an adult with an advanced solid tumor such as melanoma, head and neck, liver or kidney cancer. The CDR3 region is CASTAVAGGPYNEQFF. DNA of the CDR3: TGTGCCAGTACGGCGGTAGCGGGAGGGCCTTACAATGAGCAGTTCTTC.